Described below is a single T cell receptor beta chain sequence and its context. This record comes from a study of blood T cell repertoires in COVID-19. In the study overall: The United States, Italy and Spain provided the acute and convalescent COVID-19 samples. The analysed material was cDNA or gDNA that came from T cells, B-cell-depleted T cells, or PBMCs.

Germline assignment: CDR1 SGHRS and CDR2 YFSETQ. Trimming left V 4 bases short and J 6 bases short, with 10 bases between. There are 13 residues in the CDR3. Authors' processing steps: Counts of nucleated cells, estimated from reference gene primer amplification, were obtained. Repertoires were generated with immunoSEQ multiplex PCR, while TCRdb's copy carries only in-frame clones and drops some. From that table come the V and J calls and clone size; the DNA was used to work out D and trimming. Seen here are some 240,000 clones, roughly 84% observed once, and the top ten hold 1.5% to 1.9%. The sequenced sample consisted of peripheral blood. The chain has TRBV5-1 and TRBJ2-2; D is unclear. The TCR was taken from a woman in her thirties or forties who had recovered from COVID-19. The CDR3 reads CASSPATAGELFF. The CDR3 region has the DNA TGCGCCAGCAGCCCCGCTACGGCCGGGGAGCTGTTTTTT.